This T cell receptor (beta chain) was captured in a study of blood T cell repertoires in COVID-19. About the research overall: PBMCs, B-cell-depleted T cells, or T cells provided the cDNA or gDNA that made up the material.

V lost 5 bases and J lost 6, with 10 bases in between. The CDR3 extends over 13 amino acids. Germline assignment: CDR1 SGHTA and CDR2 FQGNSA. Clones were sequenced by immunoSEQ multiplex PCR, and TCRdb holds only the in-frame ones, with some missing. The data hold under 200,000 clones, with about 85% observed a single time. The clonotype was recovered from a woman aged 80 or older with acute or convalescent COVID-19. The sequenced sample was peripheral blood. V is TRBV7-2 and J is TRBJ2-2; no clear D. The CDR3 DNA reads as TGTGCCAGCAGCCAGACCCGGGCCGGGGAGCTGTTTTTT. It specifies CASSQTRAGELFF.